The 19 T cell receptor beta chains reported below all come from one sample, sequenced in a study of blood T cell repertoires in COVID-19. Using immunoSEQ multiplex PCR, the repertoire was profiled, and TCRdb retains in-frame clones only, with some absent. Found here are more than 85,000 clones, around three quarters of them singletons; the top ten hold approximately 4.3%. Sequenced sample: peripheral blood. The receptors originated from a human donor in a cohort sampled during active or convalescent COVID-19.

Only a few counts were recorded for this clone. Because the CDR3's place on the DNA is in doubt, the DNA is left out and the CDR3 is given as listed by TCRdb. The chain links TRBV12-2 to TRBJ2-7; no DNA check was done on the table's D call, TRBD1. TRBV12-2 is marked as a pseudogene. Including both end residues, the CDR3 is 15 amino acids long. Here the CDR3 reads CASGVGQGASYEQYF.

The chain's CDR3 is CATSRLARDTQYF. For the CDR3, the DNA is TGTGCCACCAGCCGGCTAGCGAGGGATACGCAGTATTTT. The chain combines TRBV15 with TRBJ2-3, with D maybe TRBD2 (6 bases). The germline V gene has CDR1 LNHNV and CDR2 YYDKDF (reference sequence). The CDR3 covers 13 residues. Trimming left V 5 bases short and J 6 bases short, with 12 bases between.

The chain couples TRBV10-1 to TRBJ2-7; 8 nucleotides line up with TRBD1. V lost 3 bases, J lost 0 bases, and 7 bases stayed unmatched. The CDR3 is 16 amino acids. Per the germline V gene, CDR1 is WNHNN and CDR2 is SYGVQD (reference sequence). CDR3 in amino acids: CASSEPRDRSSYEQYF. DNA for the CDR3: TGCGCCAGCAGTGAACCTAGGGACAGGAGCTCCTACGAGCAGTACTTC.

This rearrangement joins TRBV18 to TRBJ1-1; D call uncertain. Germline V gives CDR1 KGHSH, CDR2 LQKENI. V lost 6 bases to trimming and J lost 3 bases, with 5 bases between them. The CDR3 spans 11 residues. CDR3 amino acids: CASSLDTEAFF. CDR3 bases: TGTGCCAGCTCTCTAGACACTGAAGCTTTCTTT.

This sequence joins TRBV4-1 and TRBJ1-3; a weak D match, TRBD1 (5 bases). Between the trimmed V and J ends, which lost 5 bases and 4 bases, there was a span of 9 bases. This CDR3 is built from 13 residues. Per the germline V gene, CDR1 is MGHRA and CDR2 is YSYEKL. Here the CDR3 reads CASSTGYGNTIYF. The CDR3 DNA follows: TGCGCCAGCAGCACAGGATACGGAAACACCATATATTTT.

V gene TRBV10-3 combines with J gene TRBJ2-5; 10 bases align to TRBD1. Trimming removed 1 base from V and 7 bases from J; junction bases left unmatched: 6. The CDR3 consists of 15 residues. Germline V CDR1 and CDR2: ENHRY, SYGVKD. DNA of the CDR3: TGTGCCATCAGTGAGTTAACCGGGACAGGGGCGACCCAGTACTTC. Residues: CAISELTGTGATQYF.

The chain has TRBV7-9 and TRBJ2-1; 10 bases align to TRBD1. Germline loops: CDR1 SEHNR, CDR2 FQNEAQ (reference sequence). With V trimmed by 8 bases and J by 6 bases, 7 bases remained unmatched. This CDR3 comprises 14 residues. The CDR3 loop reads CASELGQGRNEQFF. CDR3 DNA sequence: TGTGCCAGCGAATTGGGACAGGGGCGCAATGAGCAGTTCTTC.

The chain carries TRBV3-1 (or the pseudogene TRBV3-2) and TRBJ2-1, with 7 bases matching TRBD2. V was pared by 1 base and J by 4 bases, with 4 bases of the junction left unmatched. The CDR3 totals 15 residues. Looked up from germline, CDR1 is LGHDT and CDR2 is YNNKEL (reference sequence). CDR3 nucleotide sequence: TGTGCCAGCAGCCAAGCCCTAGCGGCATACAATGAGCAGTTCTTC. It specifies CASSQALAAYNEQFF.

The chain links TRBV28 to TRBJ1-1; D gene unclear. Germline values: CDR1 MDHEN, CDR2 SYDVKM. The CDR3 has 17 residues. Trimming removed 5 bases from V and 4 bases from J, with 23 bases in between. The CDR3 reads CASSPQPHPSRGTEAFF. The CDR3, as DNA: TGTGCCAGCAGTCCCCAGCCCCACCCCTCAAGAGGCACTGAAGCTTTCTTT.

The chain uses TRBV24-1 and TRBJ2-3; 13 nucleotides match TRBD2. V dropped 5 bases and J dropped 5; count of bases not matched to a gene: 3. The CDR3 length is 15 residues. Germline assignment: CDR1 KGHDR and CDR2 SFDVKD. In DNA, the CDR3 is TGTGCCACCAGTGTAGGACTAGCGGGAGTAGATACGCAGTATTTT. It translates to CATSVGLAGVDTQYF.

This clone was counted a single time. V usage is TRBV5-6 and J usage is TRBJ1-1; no clear D gene. CDR1 is SGHDT, CDR2 YYEEEE, per germline. Trimming stripped 2 bases from V and 0 bases from J, with 8 bases between. The CDR3 consists of 14 residues. The CDR3 sequence is CASSFQLLNTEAFF. The CDR3 DNA sequence: TGTGCCAGCAGCTTTCAACTTTTGAACACTGAAGCTTTCTTT.

This chain uses TRBV19 with TRBJ2-1, with TRBD1 identical over 8 bases. Germline lookup yields CDR1 LNHDA and CDR2 SQIVND (reference sequence). Trimming cost V 4 bases and J 4 bases; bases outside gene matches: 6. The CDR3 is made up of 15 amino acids. The CDR3 DNA sequence: TGTGCCAGTAGTACCGACAGGGGACCTTACAATGAGCAGTTCTTC. Translation: CASSTDRGPYNEQFF. The full variable domain, its missing parts supplied by reference TRBV19 and TRBJ2-1, is DGGITQSPKYLFRKEGQNVTLSCEQNLNHDAMYWYRQDPGQGLRLIYYSQIVNDFQKGDIAEGYSVSREKKESFPLTVTSAQKNPTAFYLCASSTDRGPYNEQFFGPGTRLTVL.

This clone ranks as medium-sized (0.01 to 0.1%). The V gene is TRBV5-4, the J gene TRBJ2-3, with TRBD1 matching 8 bases. CDR1 SGHNT and CDR2 YYREEE come from the germline V gene (reference sequence). V trimming: 1 base; J trimming: 3 bases; junction bases outside the gene matches: 4. The CDR3 totals 15 residues. The DNA for the CDR3 is TGTGCCAGCAGCTTGTACAGGGGGGCAACAGATACGCAGTATTTT. Residues: CASSLYRGATDTQYF.

This clone has just one count. V usage is TRBV4-2 and J usage is TRBJ1-1; D is possibly TRBD1 (5 bases). The V end lost 1 base, the J end lost 6 bases, and 15 bases lay between the germline ends. In germline, CDR1 is LGHNA, CDR2 YNFKEQ. There are 15 residues in the CDR3. CDR3: CASSQAEDMGAEAFF. The CDR3 DNA is TGTGCCAGCAGCCAAGCAGAGGACATGGGCGCTGAAGCTTTCTTT.

The chain combines TRBV24-1 with TRBJ2-5; 10 bases are a match to TRBD1. The CDR3 covers 15 residues. V lost 4 bases and J lost 4; bases outside the gene matches: 5. CDR1 and CDR2 (germline): KGHDR, SFDVKD. The CDR3 DNA reads TGTGCCACCAGTGACTATGGACAGGGGGGAGAGACCCAGTACTTC. It specifies CATSDYGQGGETQYF.

The J gene is TRBJ2-2, the V gene TRBV7-9; 12 bases agree with TRBD2. V dropped 5 bases and J dropped 5; count of bases not matched to a gene: 12. Germline CDR1 and CDR2: SEHNR and FQNEAQ (reference sequence). This CDR3 spans 18 amino acids. CDR3 coding DNA: TGTGCCAGCAGCCTATACCGACTAGCGGGAGTTGGGACCGGGGAGCTGTTTTTT. As protein: CASSLYRLAGVGTGELFF.

The chain couples TRBV7-2 to TRBJ1-2; D is unclear. The germline CDR1 and CDR2 sequences are SGHTA and FQGNSA. The CDR3 length is 12 residues. Trimming took 5 bases from V and 7 from J, leaving 11 bases between them. The CDR3 sequence is CASSTSSGGYTF. The CDR3 bases are TGTGCCAGCAGCACCTCTTCCGGTGGCTACACCTTC.

CDR3 sequence (DNA): TGTGCCAGTAGGACACGGGTCCCCGGAGGTACCGGGGAGCTGTTTTTT. It encodes CASRTRVPGGTGELFF. V is TRBV19 and J is TRBJ2-2; D might be TRBD2 (5 bases). The CDR3 runs 16 residues. The ends were cut back, 6 bases at V and 5 bases at J, with 19 bases in the middle. Germline CDR1 and CDR2: LNHDA and SQIVND (reference sequence).

The gene calls are TRBV2 and TRBJ1-2, with D possibly being TRBD1 (5 bases). Deletions cut 1 base from V and 3 bases from J, with 9 bases between. The germline CDR1 and CDR2 sequences are SNHLY and FYNNEI. This CDR3 spans 14 amino acids. CDR3 loop: CASSEGRVDYGYTF. CDR3 sequence (DNA): TGTGCCAGCAGTGAAGGCAGGGTAGACTATGGCTACACCTTC.